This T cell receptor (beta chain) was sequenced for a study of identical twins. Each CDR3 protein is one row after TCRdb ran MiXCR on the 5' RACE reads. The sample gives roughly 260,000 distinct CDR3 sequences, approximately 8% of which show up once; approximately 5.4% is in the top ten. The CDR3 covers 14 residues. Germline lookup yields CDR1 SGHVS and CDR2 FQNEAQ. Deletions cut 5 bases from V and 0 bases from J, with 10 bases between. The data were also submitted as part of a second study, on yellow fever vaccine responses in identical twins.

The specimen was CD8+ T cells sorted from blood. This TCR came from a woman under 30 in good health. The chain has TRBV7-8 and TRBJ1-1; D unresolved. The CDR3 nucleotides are TGTGCCAGCAGCGAGACACTCATGAACACTGAAGCTTTCTTT. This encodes CASSETLMNTEAFF.